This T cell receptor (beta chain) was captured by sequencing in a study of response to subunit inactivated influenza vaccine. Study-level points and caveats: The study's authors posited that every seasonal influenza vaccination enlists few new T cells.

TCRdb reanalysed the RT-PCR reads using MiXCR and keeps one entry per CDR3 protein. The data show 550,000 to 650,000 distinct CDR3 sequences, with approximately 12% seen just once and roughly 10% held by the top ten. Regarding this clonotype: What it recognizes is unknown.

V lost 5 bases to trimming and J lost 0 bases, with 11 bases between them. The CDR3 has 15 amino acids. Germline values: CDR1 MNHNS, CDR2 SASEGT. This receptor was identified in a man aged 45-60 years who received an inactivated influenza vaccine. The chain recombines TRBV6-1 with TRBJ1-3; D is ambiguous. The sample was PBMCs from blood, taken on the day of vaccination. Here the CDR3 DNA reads TGTGCCAGCAGTCCCCGCGGGCGCTCTGGAAACACCATATATTTT. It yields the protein CASSPRGRSGNTIYF.